Reported below is one T cell receptor beta chain. The CDR3 spans 17 residues. Germline CDR1 SGHDT, CDR2 YYEEEE. Trimming removed 0 bases from V and 2 bases from J; junction bases left unmatched: 3. The sample belongs to a study of cytomegalovirus exposure and HLA in healthy donors. Libraries were prepared by immunoSEQ multiplex PCR; TCRdb keeps only in-frame clonotypes and omits some of them. This table has 150,000 to 200,000 clones, roughly 77% appearing once. Sequencing was done on a sample of PBMCs. This receptor was taken from a woman aged 25 to 45 in good health and CMV-seronegative. V usage is TRBV5-6 and J usage is TRBJ2-1, with 12 bases identical to TRBD2. This chain's CDR3 is CASSLAGLAGTYNEQFF. Written as DNA, the CDR3 is TGTGCCAGCAGCTTGGCGGGACTAGCGGGTACCTACAATGAGCAGTTCTTC.